This note documents a single T cell receptor beta chain sequence. Its antigen remains unknown. TCRdb processed the 5' RACE reads anew with MiXCR; each CDR3 protein has one entry. The data hold under 450,000 distinct CDR3 sequences, with more than 15% observed a single time. The germline V gene encodes CDR1 LGHDT and CDR2 YNNKEL (reference sequence). This CDR3 contains 13 residues. The V and J ends lost 3 bases and 5 bases respectively, with 10 bases between them. The data originate from a study of CD8 T cells in ankylosing spondylitis. Study-wide results and caveats: One TCR beta motif, made up of roughly eight highly homologous variants, appeared characteristic of ankylosing spondylitis blood. Relatively scarce in peripheral blood, disease-linked clones were CD8+.

This chain links TRBV3-1 with TRBJ2-5, with D unresolved. The specimen was blood, either unsorted or a sorted T cell fraction (not recorded which). This receptor was identified in a male donor with ankylosing spondylitis. The DNA for the CDR3 is TGTGCCAGCAGCCAGATGCTGGGGGAGACCCAGTACTTC. The encoded protein is CASSQMLGETQYF.